The clone carrying this T cell receptor (beta chain) has a handful of counts. Attached unique molecular identifiers marked individual cDNA molecules. MiXCR, run by TCRdb on the 5' RACE reads, gives a single entry per CDR3 protein. The table includes about 49,000 distinct CDR3 sequences, around 6.9% detected once. These data originate in a study of early T cells in non-severe SARS-CoV-2 infection. Study in general: Unpaired chains resulted from sequencing bulk RNA of unsorted whole blood.

The CDR3 spans 17 residues. From germline, CDR1 is LGHDT and CDR2 YNNKEL (reference sequence). Losses at the gene ends were 1 base for V and 4 bases for J; bases not matched to a gene: 9. The sequences come from whole blood, collected at baseline. This TCR derives from an adult who was a healthcare worker with PCR-confirmed SARS-CoV-2 infection or an uninfected control (not recorded which). The V and J genes are TRBV3-1 and TRBJ2-1; 8 bases fit TRBD1. The CDR3 spells CASSQGTGQGPYNEQFF. The CDR3 nucleotides read TGTGCCAGCAGCCAAGGAACAGGACAGGGACCGTACAATGAGCAGTTCTTC.